This T cell receptor beta chain derives from a study of beta chain bispecific antibodies for T cell cancers. Study summary: Jurkat cells expressed TRBV12-3; HPB-ALL cells expressed TRBV5-5. The study's findings and limits: Versus anti-CD19, anti-TRBV12 exposure cut the TRBV12-3 share of TRBV signal by more than 98%. In these mixed samples, most targeted TRBV reads derived from the leukemia cell line.

This clonotype was counted many times. Its antigen is unidentified. A single record per CDR3 protein comes from TCRdb applying MiXCR to the 5' RACE reads. The sample holds tens of thousands of distinct CDR3 sequences; more than 2% are singletons and the top ten take 5.2%. Either OKT3 anti-CD3 antibody or CD3/CD28 beads expanded T cells from blood mononuclear cells over roughly 3 days. Germline values: CDR1 LGHDT, CDR2 YNNKEL (reference sequence). This CDR3 comprises 13 residues. This TCR was sampled from a human donor in good health. Some clones in this sample may be carry-over from other donors' samples. This sequence joins TRBV3-1 and TRBJ2-2, with 10 bases identical to TRBD1. The material was healthy donor T cells cultured with leukemia cells, obtained from a culture containing a bispecific antibody targeting TCR Vbeta12. The CDR3 here is CAAGTGDTGELFF. For the CDR3, the DNA is TGTGCGGCCGGGACAGGGGACACCGGGGAGCTGTTTTTT.